Sequencing of this T cell receptor beta chain was carried out in a study of blood T cell repertoires in COVID-19. About the research overall: There were acute and convalescent COVID-19 samples, and they came from the United States, Italy and Spain. PBMCs, B-cell-depleted T cells, or T cells were the source of the cDNA or gDNA that made up the material.

Methods used by the authors: Estimation of nucleated cell counts was performed using reference gene primer amplification. Libraries were prepared by immunoSEQ multiplex PCR; TCRdb keeps only in-frame clonotypes and omits some of them. V, J and clone size derive from that table, while D and trimming were established from the DNA sequence. The sample lists 350,000 to 400,000 clones, almost 90% occurring once. Material: peripheral blood. The clonotype comes from a man in his late teens or twenties with active or convalescent COVID-19.

CDR3 nucleotide sequence: TGTGCCAGCAGTGACCGACACAACACCGGGGAGCTGTTTTTT. Translated: CASSDRHNTGELFF. The J gene is TRBJ2-2, the V gene TRBV6-1; no definite D call. The germline V gene has CDR1 MNHNS and CDR2 SASEGT. V was pared by 3 bases and J by 2 bases, with 7 bases between. This CDR3 region has 14 residues.